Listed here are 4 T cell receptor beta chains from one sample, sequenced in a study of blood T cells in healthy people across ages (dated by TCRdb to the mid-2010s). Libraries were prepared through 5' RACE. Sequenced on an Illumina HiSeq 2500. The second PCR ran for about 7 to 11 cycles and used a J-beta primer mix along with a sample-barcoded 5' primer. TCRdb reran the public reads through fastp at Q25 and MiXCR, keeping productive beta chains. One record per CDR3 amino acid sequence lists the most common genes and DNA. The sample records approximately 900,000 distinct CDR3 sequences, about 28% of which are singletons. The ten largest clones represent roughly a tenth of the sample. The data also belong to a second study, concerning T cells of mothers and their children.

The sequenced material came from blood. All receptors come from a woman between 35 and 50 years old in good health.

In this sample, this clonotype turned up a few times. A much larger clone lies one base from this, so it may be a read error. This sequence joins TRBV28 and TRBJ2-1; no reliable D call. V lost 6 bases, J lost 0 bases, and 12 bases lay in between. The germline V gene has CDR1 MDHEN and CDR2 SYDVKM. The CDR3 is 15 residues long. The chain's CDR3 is CASSPSPSSYNEQFF. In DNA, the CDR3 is TGTGCCAGCAGCCCCTCCCCAAGCTCCTACAATGAGCAGTTCTTC.

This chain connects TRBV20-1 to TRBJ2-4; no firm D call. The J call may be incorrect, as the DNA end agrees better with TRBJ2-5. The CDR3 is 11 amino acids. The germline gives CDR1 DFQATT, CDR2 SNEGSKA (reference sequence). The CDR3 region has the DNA TGCAGCACTAACGGCGTGGGGACCCAGTACTTC. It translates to CSTNGVGTQYF.

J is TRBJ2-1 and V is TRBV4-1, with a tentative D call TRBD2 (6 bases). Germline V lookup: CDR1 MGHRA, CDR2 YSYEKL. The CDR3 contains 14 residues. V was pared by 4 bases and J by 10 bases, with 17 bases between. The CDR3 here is CASSRPDRLAEQFF. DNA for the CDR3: TGCGCCAGCAGCCGACCCGACCGCCTAGCGGAGCAGTTCTTC.

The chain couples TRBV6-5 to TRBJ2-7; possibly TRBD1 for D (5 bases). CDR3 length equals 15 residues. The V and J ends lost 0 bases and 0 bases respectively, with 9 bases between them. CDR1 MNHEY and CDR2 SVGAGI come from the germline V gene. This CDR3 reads CASSYSNRNSYEQYF. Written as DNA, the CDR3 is TGTGCCAGCAGTTACTCGAACAGGAACTCCTACGAGCAGTACTTC.